Described below is a single TCR beta chain sequence and its context. This clone showed up just a few times. This clone's antigen is unknown. Base qualities are missing; no much larger clone stands one base away. The record originates from a study of CD4 T cells in relation to SARS-CoV-2 and coronaviruses (dated by TCRdb to 2020 to 2022). Background for the entire study: The ViraFEST assay cultured PBMCs with antigen for 10 days, then sequenced TCR beta CDR3s to find antigen-specific clonal expansions. An HIV-1 Nef peptide pool or a culture without peptide was used as the negative reference condition. Shared crossreactive spike epitopes were mapped to their HLA restriction using patient-derived lymphoblastoid cell lines. Memory CD4+ T cell crossreactivity between SARS-CoV-2 and common cold coronavirus spike proteins was assessed at the TCR clonotype level in the study. Samples from a few pre-COVID donors and the naive versus memory experiments were sequenced with the Adaptive Biotechnologies TCR-sequencing kit; other data were Illumina-based. A different, Illumina-based TCR-beta assay was used to sequence expansion assays from other donors in the study.

The paper as a whole reports these results and caveats: In roughly 70% of donors, memory CD4+ clonotypes turned up that crossrecognized SARS-CoV-2 and at least one common cold coronavirus spike. Because no donor provided both pre-pandemic and post-infection samples, tracing the source of pre-existing responses was limited. The study was limited by small numbers of patients and tested TCRs. Crossreactivity analysis centred on spike protein, so crossreactivity against other viral proteins was not assessed. Significantly weaker SARS-CoV-2-driven expansion was shown by crossreactive clones than by monoreactive clones, consistent with antigenic imprinting.

CDR1 is given as ENHRY and CDR2 as SYGVKD, both from the germline V gene. The CDR3, from cysteine to phenylalanine, totals 14 residues. CDR3 DNA only is kept here, 42 bases in frame from base 1. V and J lose 5 bases and 1 base, and a span of 12 bases separates them. The library was produced with the immunoSEQ multiplex PCR assay. The paper's data handling went like this. During preprocessing, nonproductive sequences were discarded, as were any CDR3s that did not begin with C, did not end with F or W, or were shorter than 7 amino acids. The MANAFEST web app identified antigen-specific clonotypes based on expansion compared with the reference and other culture wells. To be counted as positive, a clone had to show significant expansion compared with the reference culture, at an FDR below 0.05, in 2 of 3 replicate wells. Positive clones also required significant expansion versus all other tandem wells and an odds ratio above 5. Pairwise Levenshtein distance, computed with the stringdist R package after three terminal residues were trimmed from each end, was used as the measure of CDR3 homology. The table comes from immuneACCESS by way of TCRdb, which keeps in-frame sequences with V and J called. Part of the clones is missing from these tables; in studies checked, under half for an unresolved V gene and the rest for unknown reasons. That table gives V, J and clone size, and the DNA gave D and trimming. The sample records around 31,000 clones, around 72% of which are singletons. In total, the top ten clones hold about 12% of the sample.

CD4+ T cells from unexposed donors were collected before the COVID-19 pandemic (2011-2018). The EasySep CD4+ T cell isolation kit was used to isolate CD4+ T cells once the cultures had run for nine to eleven days. Unexposed donor CD4+ T cells were tested for reactivity to SARS-CoV-2 S and N and four common cold coronavirus spike pools, as cell number allowed. Each well received over 1.5 million PBMCs, cultured in IMDM supplemented with 5% human AB serum and approximately 9.7 IU/ml IL-2. Half of the culture medium was replaced with fresh IL-2-containing medium on days 3 and 7. In general, every peptide culture condition was set up in three replicate wells. The leukapheresis product for the unexposed donors was obtained through commercial purchase. PBMCs were isolated from leukapheresis product or whole blood by Ficoll-Paque PLUS gradient centrifugation. The PBMCs went either fresh into the expansion assay or into cryopreservation at -140 degrees C. The QIAamp Micro DNA Kit was used to extract genomic DNA from the CD4+ T cells.

In this chain, TRBV10-3 is recombined with TRBJ2-7; TRBD2 is possibly the D segment (6 matching bases). The sequence was obtained from a human donor in good health. Sequencing was performed on CD4+ T cells from PBMCs, cultured in vitro. The CDR3 sequence is CAISPRDLSYEQYF. The sequenced DNA: TGTGCCATCAGTCCCCGGGACTTATCCTACGAGCAGTACTTC.